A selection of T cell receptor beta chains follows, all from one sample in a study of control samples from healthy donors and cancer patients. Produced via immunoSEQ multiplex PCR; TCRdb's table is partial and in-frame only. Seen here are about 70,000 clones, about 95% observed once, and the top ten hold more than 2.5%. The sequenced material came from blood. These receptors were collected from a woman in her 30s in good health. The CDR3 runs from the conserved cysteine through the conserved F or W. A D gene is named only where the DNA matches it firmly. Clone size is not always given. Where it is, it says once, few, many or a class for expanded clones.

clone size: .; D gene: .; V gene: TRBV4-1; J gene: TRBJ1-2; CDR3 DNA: TGCGCCAGCAGCCAAGGCTTGACCGGCTACACCTTC; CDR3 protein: CASSQGLTGYTF
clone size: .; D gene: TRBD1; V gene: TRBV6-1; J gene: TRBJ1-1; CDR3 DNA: TGTGCCAGCAGTGAGCGTTGGACAGGAGGATTTGAAGCTTTCTTT; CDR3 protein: CASSERWTGGFEAFF
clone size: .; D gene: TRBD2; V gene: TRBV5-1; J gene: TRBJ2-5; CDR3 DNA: TGCGCCAGCAGCTTGCCTACGGGGGGGCTCCAAGAGACCCAGTACTTC; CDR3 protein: CASSLPTGGLQETQYF
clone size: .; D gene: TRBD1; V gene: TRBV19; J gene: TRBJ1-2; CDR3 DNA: TGTGCCAGTAGTATGCTCGGAGACAGGGCTGGCTACACCTTC; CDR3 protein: CASSMLGDRAGYTF
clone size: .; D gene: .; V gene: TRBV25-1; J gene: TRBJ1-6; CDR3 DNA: TGTGCCAGCAGTCCGGGAGGAAATTCACCCCTCCACTTT; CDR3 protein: CASSPGGNSPLHF
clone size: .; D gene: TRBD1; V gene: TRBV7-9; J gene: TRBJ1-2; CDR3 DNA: TGTGCCAGCAGTTTCCCGGGACAGGTTTCTTATGGCTACACCTTC; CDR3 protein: CASSFPGQVSYGYTF
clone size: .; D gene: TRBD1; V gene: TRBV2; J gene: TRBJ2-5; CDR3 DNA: TGTGCCAGCAGTGCCCAGACAGGGGGAGAGACCCAGTACTTC; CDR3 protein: CASSAQTGGETQYF
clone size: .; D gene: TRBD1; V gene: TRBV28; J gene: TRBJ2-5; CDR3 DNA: TGTGCCAGCAGCCGACCCGGGACAGCGCAAGAGACCCAGTACTTC; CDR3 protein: CASSRPGTAQETQYF
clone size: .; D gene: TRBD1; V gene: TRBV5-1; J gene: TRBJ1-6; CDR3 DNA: TGCGCCAGCAGGACAGGGGTCCTTAATTCACCCCTCCACTTT; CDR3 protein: CASRTGVLNSPLHF
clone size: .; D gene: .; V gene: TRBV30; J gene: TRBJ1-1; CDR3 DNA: TGTGCCTGGAGTGTTCTCTTAAGTGTGGGGGAGAGGAACACCGAAGCTTTCTTT; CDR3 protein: CAWSVLLSVGERNTEAFF
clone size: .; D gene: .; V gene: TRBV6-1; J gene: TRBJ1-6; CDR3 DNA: TGTGCCAGCAGTGAAGAGGGCAGCTTTGCCTATAATTCACCCCTCCACTTT; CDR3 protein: CASSEEGSFAYNSPLHF
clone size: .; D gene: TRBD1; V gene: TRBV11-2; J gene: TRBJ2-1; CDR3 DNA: TGTGCCAGCAGCTCCCCCCGGGACAGGGGGGTCATCTCCTACAATGAGCAGTTCTTC; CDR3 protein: CASSSPRDRGVISYNEQFF
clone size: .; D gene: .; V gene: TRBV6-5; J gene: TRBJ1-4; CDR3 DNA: TGTGCCAGCAGGGTAGAGATTTATAATGAAAAACTGTTTTTT; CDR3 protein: CASRVEIYNEKLFF
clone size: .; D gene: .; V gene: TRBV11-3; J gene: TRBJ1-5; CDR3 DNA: TGTGCCAGCAGCTCGGGGGGGCCTCCTCAGCCCCAGCATTTT; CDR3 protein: CASSSGGPPQPQHF
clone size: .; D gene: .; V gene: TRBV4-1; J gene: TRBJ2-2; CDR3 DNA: TGCGCCCCCAGCCAACCGGGGGTGAACAGGGAGCTGTTTTTT; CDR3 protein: CAPSQPGVNRELFF
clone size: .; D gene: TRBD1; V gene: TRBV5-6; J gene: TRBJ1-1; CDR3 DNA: TGTGCCAGCAGCTCCCGTGAGACAGGGATGTTTCAGAACACTGAAGCTTTCTTT; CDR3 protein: CASSSRETGMFQNTEAFF
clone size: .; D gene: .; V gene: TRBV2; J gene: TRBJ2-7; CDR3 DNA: TGTGCCAGCAGTAGGGACCCGAGCACCTACGAGCAGTACTTC; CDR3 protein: CASSRDPSTYEQYF
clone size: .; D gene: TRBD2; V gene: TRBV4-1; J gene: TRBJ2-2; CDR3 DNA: TGCGCCAGCAGCCAGGTTCTAGCGGGGGAGACGGACGGGGAGCTGTTTTTT; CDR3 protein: CASSQVLAGETDGELFF
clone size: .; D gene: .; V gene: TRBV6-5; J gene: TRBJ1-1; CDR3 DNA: TGTGCCAGCAGTCCACAGACAGGTATGAACACTGAAGCTTTCTTT; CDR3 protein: CASSPQTGMNTEAFF
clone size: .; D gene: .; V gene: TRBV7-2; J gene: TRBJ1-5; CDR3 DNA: TGTGCCAGCAGCTTAAATCAGGTCGGTAGCAATCAGCCCCAGCATTTT; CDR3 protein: CASSLNQVGSNQPQHF
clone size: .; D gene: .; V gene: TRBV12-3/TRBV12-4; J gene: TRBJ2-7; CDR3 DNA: TGTGCCAGCAGTTTCTGGGGGAACGAGCAGTACTTC; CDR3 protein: CASSFWGNEQYF
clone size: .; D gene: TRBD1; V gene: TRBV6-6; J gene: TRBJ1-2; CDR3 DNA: TGTGCCAGCAGTCACGACAGGGAAGGCTACACCTTC; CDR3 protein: CASSHDREGYTF
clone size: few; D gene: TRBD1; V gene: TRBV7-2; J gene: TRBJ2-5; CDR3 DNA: TGTGCCAGCAGCTTAGCTGGGACAGGGGGCTGGGAGACCCAGTACTTC; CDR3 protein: CASSLAGTGGWETQYF
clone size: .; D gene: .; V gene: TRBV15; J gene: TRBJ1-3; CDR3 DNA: TGTGCCACCAGCAGAGAGGTCCCTTCCCTTAGCTCTGGAAACACCATATATTTT; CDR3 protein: CATSREVPSLSSGNTIYF
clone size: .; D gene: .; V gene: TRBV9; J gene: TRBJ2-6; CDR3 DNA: TGTGCCAGCAGCGTAGTGGGGGTGGCCTCTGGGGCCAACGTCCTGACTTTC; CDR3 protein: CASSVVGVASGANVLTF
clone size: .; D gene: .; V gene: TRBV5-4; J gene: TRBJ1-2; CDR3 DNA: TGTGCCAGCAGTTTCACAGGGTACGGCTACACCTTC; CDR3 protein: CASSFTGYGYTF
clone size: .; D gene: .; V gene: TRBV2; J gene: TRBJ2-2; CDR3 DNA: TGTGCCAGCAGTTATAAAGGGGGGAACACCGGGGAGCTGTTTTTT; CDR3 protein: CASSYKGGNTGELFF
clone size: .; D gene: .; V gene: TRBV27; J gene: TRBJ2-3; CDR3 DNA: TGTGCCAGCAGTTTAGGGCAGAGCACAGATACGCAGTATTTT; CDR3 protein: CASSLGQSTDTQYF
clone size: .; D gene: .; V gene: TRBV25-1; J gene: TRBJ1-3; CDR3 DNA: TGTGCCAGCAGCGAGATCCGGGACGACACCATATATTTT; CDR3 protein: CASSEIRDDTIYF
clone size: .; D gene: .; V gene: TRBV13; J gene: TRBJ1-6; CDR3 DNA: TGTGCCAGCAGCCGAAATTCACCCCTCCACTTT; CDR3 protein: CASSRNSPLHF
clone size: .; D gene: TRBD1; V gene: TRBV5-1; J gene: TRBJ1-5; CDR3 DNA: TGCGCCAGCAGCTCACTGCCGGGACAGGGGGTTCAGCCCCAGCATTTT; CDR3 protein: CASSSLPGQGVQPQHF
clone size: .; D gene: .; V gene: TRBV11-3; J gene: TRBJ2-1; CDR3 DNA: TGTGCCAGCAGCTTAAGGGGAGCAGGGGGGCGCCACAATGAGCAGTTCTTC; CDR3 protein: CASSLRGAGGRHNEQFF